This note documents a single T cell receptor beta chain sequence. This entry belongs to a study of shared T cell receptors in the human thymus. The CDR3 loop spans 15 amino acids. V lost 4 bases to trimming and J lost 2 bases, with 16 bases between them. Germline CDR1 SGHDT, CDR2 YYEEEE. Clones were sequenced by immunoSEQ multiplex PCR, and TCRdb holds only the in-frame ones, with some missing. Of 630,000 or so clones detected, around 87% appear once; the ten largest clones hold 0.0094%. In addition, the sample was reused for a study of human thymus T cells.

The sample taken for sequencing was thymocytes. This rearrangement joins TRBV5-6 to TRBJ2-7; possible D gene TRBD2, 5 bases. The sequence derives from a boy under three years old with a congenital heart defect. The CDR3 sequence: CASSLVGVTPYEQYF. In DNA form, the CDR3 reads TGTGCCAGCAGCCTCGTCGGGGTTACACCCTACGAGCAGTACTTC.